These T cell receptor beta chains were read from a single sample in a study of T cell repertoires in cytomegalovirus infection. TCRdb analysed the reads with MiXCR anew, one entry per CDR3 protein. The sample has approximately 200,000 distinct CDR3 sequences, 22% seen once. The sequenced sample consisted of CD8+ T cells from PBMCs. The receptors here all came from a human donor in good health (CMV status not recorded). Some clones in this sample may be carry-over from other donors' samples. Each CDR3 is given with its conserved first and last residue. D genes are given only for firm matches. Expanded clones are given a class, and other clones once, few, many or no size at all.

v_call	d_call	j_call	clone_size	cdr3_length	cdr3_nt	cdr3_aa
TRBV11-3	TRBD1	TRBJ2-3	many	15	TGTGCCAGCAGCTTAGAGGGGACAGCCACAGATACGCAGTATTTT	CASSLEGTATDTQYF
TRBV7-9	NA	TRBJ2-1	NA	13	TGTGCCAGCAGCTTAGTTTCACTGCCTGAGCAGTTCTTC	CASSLVSLPEQFF
TRBV6-5	NA	TRBJ2-1	few	14	TGTGCCAGCAGCCATAGCGGTTCTCTCAATGAGCAGTTCTTC	CASSHSGSLNEQFF
TRBV4-1	NA	TRBJ1-1	many	14	TGCGCCAGCAGCCCCTCAGGGTCCGGTACTGAAGCTTTCTTT	CASSPSGSGTEAFF
TRBV20-1	TRBD2	TRBJ2-1	NA	17	TGCAGTGCTAGATCTCTACTACTAGCGGGGCGAAACAATGAGCAGTTCTTC	CSARSLLLAGRNNEQFF
TRBV15	NA	TRBJ1-4	few	19	TGTGCCACCAGCAGAGATTCAATTTGGGGGGGTCCAACTAATGAAAAACTGTTTTTT	CATSRDSIWGGPTNEKLFF
TRBV4-2	NA	TRBJ1-1	many	15	TGTGCCAGCAGCCAAGGCACAGGGATAGACGCTGAAGCTTTCTTT	CASSQGTGIDAEAFF
TRBV18	NA	TRBJ2-7	NA	14	TGTGCCAGCTCACTCACCACCCTCTCCTACGAGCAGTACTTC	CASSLTTLSYEQYF
TRBV2	NA	TRBJ2-7	NA	13	TGTGCCAGCGGCGGGGCAGCTTCCTACGAGCAGTACTTC	CASGGAASYEQYF
TRBV7-6	TRBD1	TRBJ1-1	many	16	TGTGCCAGCAGCGATCTAATTGGGACAGCGAACACTGAAGCTTTCTTT	CASSDLIGTANTEAFF
TRBV5-5	NA	TRBJ1-6	NA	14	TGTGCCAGCAGCCGGGGAAAATATAATTCACCCCTCCACTTT	CASSRGKYNSPLHF
TRBV14	TRBD1	TRBJ1-1	NA	14	TGTGCCAGCAGCCAAAGACAGGGGAACACTGAAGCTTTCTTT	CASSQRQGNTEAFF
TRBV19	TRBD1	TRBJ2-1	few	15	TGTGCCAGTAGTATGGCGGGACAGGGGGCTAATGAGCAGTTCTTC	CASSMAGQGANEQFF